This T cell receptor (beta chain) derives from a study of circulating tumor DNA in untreated peripheral T-cell lymphoma. Study results and caveats: Tumor-specific clonotypes were found in 65% to 80% of patients.

The V end lost 6 bases, the J end lost 5 bases, and 13 bases lay between the germline ends. The CDR3 is 13 residues long. CDR1 is MDHEN, CDR2 SYDVKM, per germline. Profiling relied on immunoSEQ multiplex PCR, and the TCRdb table lists in-frame clones only, not all of them. The sample shows about 1,100 clones, 75% to 85% of them seen only once. In regard to this clone: The antigen remains unidentified.

The tumor tissue sample was taken at baseline before any treatment. The receptor's source is a human donor with peripheral T-cell lymphoma. The genes are TRBV28 and TRBJ1-2, with D uncertain. The sample consisted of tumor tissue. The CDR3 bases are TGTGCCAGCAGCGAAAATAGGGCTTATGGCTACACCTTC. This codes for CASSENRAYGYTF.